Shown below are 2 T cell receptor beta chains from a single sample sequenced in a study of CD8 T cells in ankylosing spondylitis. TCRdb independently ran MiXCR on the 5' RACE reads; one entry per CDR3 protein. The data contain 200,000 to 250,000 distinct CDR3 sequences, roughly 24% of them singletons. Specimen: blood, either unsorted or a sorted T cell fraction (not recorded which). Receptor source: a male donor with ankylosing spondylitis or in good health (not recorded which).

The V gene is TRBV5-6, the J gene TRBJ2-7; D may be TRBD1 or TRBD2 (7 bases each). Germline CDR1 is SGHDT and CDR2 is YYEEEE. This CDR3 has 15 amino acids. V dropped 5 bases and J dropped 3 bases, with 18 bases sitting between them. The CDR3 bases are TGTGCCAGCAGTCCAGGGGGGGGACAGAACTACGAGCAGTACTTC. It is translated as CASSPGGGQNYEQYF.

This clonotype was observed a handful of times. For the CDR3, the DNA is TGTGCCAGCACTAGCGGGAGCGGCACAGATACGCAGTATTTT. Protein product: CASTSGSGTDTQYF. This chain connects TRBV12-3 or TRBV12-4 to TRBJ2-3, with 10 bases fitting TRBD2. J lost 1 base, V lost 7 bases, and 2 bases had no gene match. CDR3 length: 14 residues.